The 32 T cell receptor beta chains given below trace back to one sample, sequenced in a study of OX40 agonist ivuxolimab in advanced cancers. The protocol was immunoSEQ multiplex PCR, while the TCRdb copy is restricted to in-frame clones and leaves out a portion. The sample lists 75,000 to 90,000 clones; 80% to 90% were seen once. This sample comprised CD4+ or CD8+ T cells sorted from blood, obtained in a trial of the OX40 agonist ivuxolimab. Source of these receptors: an adult with an advanced solid tumor such as melanoma, head and neck, liver or kidney cancer.

The chain joins TRBV7-8 to TRBJ2-7; 10 bases align to TRBD2. Germline trimming cut 6 bases from V and 2 bases from J; bases unmatched to any gene: 7. The CDR3 contains 15 residues. Germline lookup yields CDR1 SGHVS and CDR2 FQNEAQ. CDR3 nucleotides: TGTGCCAGCAGAGCTAGCGGGGGACCGACCTACGAGCAGTACTTC. This translates into CASRASGGPTYEQYF.

The rearrangement uses TRBV7-2 and TRBJ2-7, with D possibly being TRBD1 (5 bases). Trimming took off 2 bases at V and 6 bases at J, with 8 bases between the two ends. This CDR3 has 12 amino acids. Per germline, CDR1 SGHTA and CDR2 FQGNSA. CDR3 DNA: TGTGCCAGCAGCTTAACCGACAGCGAGCAGTACTTC. The encoded protein is CASSLTDSEQYF.

CDR3 coding DNA: TGCGCCAGCAGCCCCAACGGGAACACCGGGGAGCTGTTTTTT. It is translated as CASSPNGNTGELFF. The V gene is TRBV5-1, the J gene TRBJ2-2; D gene ambiguous. Germline CDR1 reads SGHRS; CDR2 reads YFSETQ. This CDR3 contains 14 residues. Trimming removed 4 bases at V and 1 base at J, with 8 bases between.

The rearrangement links TRBV30 to TRBJ2-3; 7 bases fit TRBD2. The V and J ends lost 3 bases and 10 bases, in that order; junction bases with no gene match: 7. The CDR3 spans 12 residues. Germline loops: CDR1 GTSNPN, CDR2 SVGIG (reference sequence). DNA for the CDR3: TGTGCCTGGAGCCTGTCTAGCGGCCCGCAGTATTTT. Translation: CAWSLSSGPQYF.

This chain uses TRBV19 with TRBJ2-7, with TRBD2 matching 9 bases. V lost 6 bases, J lost 2 bases, and 2 bases stayed unmatched. CDR1 is LNHDA, CDR2 SQIVND, per germline (reference sequence). The CDR3 loop spans 13 amino acids. CDR3 coding DNA: TGTGCCAGTAGGCGGGAGGGCACCTACGAGCAGTACTTC. Its translation: CASRREGTYEQYF.

The J gene is TRBJ2-5, the V gene TRBV10-1; maybe TRBD2 (5 bases). The CDR3 covers 14 residues. V shed 3 bases and J shed 5 bases, with 13 bases lying between them. CDR1 and CDR2 (germline): WNHNN, SYGVQD (reference sequence). CDR3 DNA sequence: TGCGCCAGCAGTGATTCGGGCCCGGGGGAGACCCAGTACTTC. Translated: CASSDSGPGETQYF.

The V gene is TRBV7-3, the J gene TRBJ2-7; a weak D match, TRBD1 (5 bases). The CDR3 extends over 15 amino acids. CDR1 is SGHTA, CDR2 FQGTGA, per germline. Trimming took off 1 base at V and 2 bases at J, with 12 bases between the two ends. The CDR3 region is CASSLMGQTPYEQYF. In DNA form, the CDR3 reads TGTGCCAGCAGCTTAATGGGGCAGACCCCCTACGAGCAGTACTTC. The full variable domain, with the rest looked up from reference TRBV7-3 and TRBJ2-7, is GAGVSQTPSNKVTEKGKYVELRCDPISGHTALYWYRQSLGQGPEFLIYFQGTGAADDSGLPNDRFFAVRPEGSVSTLKIQRTERGDSAVYLCASSLMGQTPYEQYFGPGTRLTVT.

The chain recombines TRBV7-2 with TRBJ2-3; 9 bases fit TRBD2. The CDR3 spans 16 residues. J gave up 3 bases and V 2 bases, and 6 bases lay outside the gene matches. The germline gives CDR1 SGHTA, CDR2 FQGNSA. CDR3 protein: CASSLIAGGGTDTQYF. CDR3 nucleotide sequence: TGTGCCAGCAGCTTAATCGCGGGAGGGGGGACAGATACGCAGTATTTT.

The chain uses TRBV18 and TRBJ2-3; maybe TRBD1 (6 bases). Germline V lookup: CDR1 KGHSH, CDR2 LQKENI. V was pared by 6 bases and J by 6 bases, with 16 bases between. This CDR3 is built from 14 residues. In DNA form, the CDR3 reads TGTGCCAGCTCCCGGGACATGGGGATGGATACGCAGTATTTT. Translating it yields CASSRDMGMDTQYF.

This chain joins TRBV7-9 and TRBJ2-1, with 10 bases identical to TRBD2. The J segment lost 9 bases and the V segment lost 4 bases, leaving 15 bases of the junction unmatched. The germline gives CDR1 SEHNR, CDR2 FQNEAQ (reference sequence). This CDR3 region has 17 residues. CDR3 sequence (DNA): TGTGCCAGCAGCTCAGCATGGCCTAGCGGGAGTTCGGGTGAGCAGTTCTTC. The encoded protein is CASSSAWPSGSSGEQFF.

The chain links TRBV5-4 to TRBJ2-5; D is unclear. The CDR3 extends over 12 amino acids. Germline CDR1 and CDR2: SGHNT and YYREEE (reference sequence). With 4 bases removed from V and 0 bases from J, the gap between germline ends came to 4 bases. Written as DNA, the CDR3 is TGTGCCAGCAGCCCAAACCAAGAGACCCAGTACTTC. Residues: CASSPNQETQYF.

This clone is a singleton in its sample. The chain has TRBV6-1 and TRBJ2-4, with D perhaps matching TRBD1 (6 bases). The V gene lost 3 bases and the J gene lost 2 bases, with 14 bases spanning the gap. The CDR3 length is 16 residues. Per the germline V gene, CDR1 is MNHNS and CDR2 is SASEGT. CDR3 protein: CASSDYRDVTKNIQYF. CDR3 sequence (DNA): TGTGCCAGCAGTGACTACAGGGATGTGACCAAAAACATTCAGTACTTC.

This clone was recorded only once. CDR3 residues: CASGRAGGPRQFF. The CDR3 DNA is TGTGCCAGCGGCAGGGCGGGAGGGCCGCGGCAGTTCTTC. V gene TRBV25-1 combines with J gene TRBJ2-1; the match to TRBD2 covers 9 bases. Germline-derived CDR1 and CDR2 are MGHDK and SYGVNS. The length of the CDR3 is 13 residues. Losses at the gene ends were 8 bases for V and 12 bases for J; bases not matched to a gene: 11. Looking up the rest from reference TRBV25-1 and TRBJ2-1 gives the full variable domain: EADIYQTPRYLVIGTGKKITLECSQTMGHDKMYWYQQDPGMELHLIHYSYGVNSTEKGDLSSESTVSRIRTEHFPLTLESARPSHTSQYLCASGRAGGPRQFFGPGTRLTVL.

The V call is TRBV5-6, the J call TRBJ2-2; tentative D call: TRBD1 (6 bases). CDR3 length: 15 residues. V lost 3 bases to trimming and J lost 9 bases, with 18 bases between them. The germline V gene encodes CDR1 SGHDT and CDR2 YYEEEE. CDR3: CASSSQTGPSRELFF. The CDR3 DNA reads as TGTGCCAGCAGCTCGCAGACAGGTCCCAGCAGGGAGCTGTTTTTT.

The chain has TRBV5-4 and TRBJ2-3; the D gene is possibly TRBD1 (5 bases). CDR1 is SGHNT and CDR2 is YYREEE in the germline V gene (reference sequence). Between the trimmed V and J ends, which lost 4 bases and 1 base, there was a span of 10 bases. The CDR3 consists of 14 residues. The CDR3 protein is CASSRETGTDTQYF. Written as DNA, the CDR3 is TGTGCCAGCAGCAGAGAGACAGGCACAGATACGCAGTATTTT.

The gene calls are TRBV10-3 and TRBJ2-7, with unresolved D. The V end lost 6 bases, the J end lost 2 bases, and 11 bases lay between the germline ends. Germline V gene sequence: CDR1 ENHRY, CDR2 SYGVKD. This CDR3 is built from 13 residues. The chain's CDR3 is CAISQEGAYEQYF. The CDR3, as DNA: TGTGCCATCAGCCAAGAAGGAGCCTACGAGCAGTACTTC.

The chain is built from TRBV11-2 and TRBJ2-5; D is undetermined. Looked up from germline, CDR1 is SGHAT and CDR2 is FQNNGV. Trimming took off 1 base at V and 1 base at J, with 10 bases between the two ends. The CDR3 totals 15 residues. The CDR3 loop is CASSLVVVSQETQYF. In DNA form, the CDR3 reads TGTGCCAGCAGCTTAGTTGTTGTCAGCCAAGAGACCCAGTACTTC.

In nucleotides, the CDR3 is TGTGCCAGCATCCTGGACAGTAACACTGAAGCTTTCTTT. Translation: CASILDSNTEAFF. V is TRBV6-5 and J is TRBJ1-1; a weak D match, TRBD1 (6 bases). CDR1 and CDR2 (germline): MNHEY, SVGAGI. This CDR3 contains 13 residues. V was trimmed by 7 bases and J by 2 bases, leaving 11 bases between them.

The CDR3 reads CASSLYPGQDLGGYTF. In DNA form, the CDR3 reads TGTGCCAGCAGCTTATACCCGGGACAGGACCTAGGCGGCTACACCTTC. The gene calls are TRBV11-2 and TRBJ1-2, with 8 bases matching TRBD1. The CDR3 is made up of 16 amino acids. The junction had 13 bases not matched to a gene; V was cut back by 2 bases and J by 8 bases. Germline loops: CDR1 SGHAT, CDR2 FQNNGV.

This rearrangement joins TRBV9 to TRBJ2-5; D is possibly TRBD1 or TRBD2 (5 bases each). Deletions cut 3 bases from V and 5 bases from J, with 8 bases between. CDR3 length: 12 amino acids. Germline V gene data show CDR1 as SGDLS and CDR2 as YYNGEE. Here the CDR3 reads CASSAEGETQYF. CDR3 nucleotide sequence: TGTGCCAGCAGCGCCGAGGGGGAGACCCAGTACTTC.

This chain joins TRBV5-6 and TRBJ2-5; 10 bases agree with TRBD2. The CDR3 sequence is 17 residues long. The germline CDR1 and CDR2 sequences are SGHDT and YYEEEE. Losses at the gene ends were 2 bases for V and 1 base for J; bases not matched to a gene: 8. The CDR3 is CASSLPGLATVQETQYF. As DNA, the CDR3 is TGTGCCAGCAGCTTACCGGGACTAGCGACAGTCCAAGAGACCCAGTACTTC. The full variable domain, in which reference TRBV5-6 and TRBJ2-5 provide the parts outside the CDR3, is DAGVTQSPTHLIKTRGQQVTLRCSPKSGHDTVSWYQQALGQGPQFIFQYYEEEERQRGNFPDRFSGHQFPNYSSELNVNALLLGDSALYLCASSLPGLATVQETQYFGPGTRLLVL.

The chain combines TRBV15 with TRBJ2-3; 8 nucleotides match TRBD1. With V trimmed by 2 bases and J by 4 bases, 5 bases remained unmatched. This CDR3 contains 15 residues. Germline V gene sequence: CDR1 LNHNV, CDR2 YYDKDF (reference sequence). CDR3 nucleotides: TGTGCCACCAGCAGAAGGCAGGGGGCGGCAGATACGCAGTATTTT. Translating it yields CATSRRQGAADTQYF.

The rearrangement uses TRBV29-1 and TRBJ2-3; 7 bases match TRBD2. V shed 7 bases, J shed 3 bases, and the junction held 10 bases outside the gene matches. Germline V gene sequence: CDR1 SQVTM, CDR2 ANQGSEA. CDR3 size: 14 residues. The CDR3 loop is CSARSRRETDTQYF. The CDR3 coding sequence is TGCAGCGCCCGAAGTCGGCGGGAGACAGATACGCAGTATTTT.

V is TRBV1 and J is TRBJ1-5. TRBV1 is a listed pseudogene. The CDR3 totals 14 residues. CDR3 sequence reads: CTSSQLDSNQPQHF. The CDR3 DNA follows: TGCACCAGCAGCCAATTGGATAGCAATCAGCCCCAGCATTTT.

The chain carries TRBV19 and TRBJ2-7, with 7 positions matching TRBD1. Germline assignment: CDR1 LNHDA and CDR2 SQIVND (reference sequence). V was pared by 8 bases and J by 0 bases, with 13 bases of the junction left unmatched. The CDR3 sequence is 16 residues long. CDR3 residues: CASSGGLQGGSYEQYF. The CDR3 DNA reads TGTGCCAGTTCAGGGGGTCTCCAAGGGGGCTCCTACGAGCAGTACTTC.

The chain couples TRBV27 to TRBJ2-6; 11 nucleotides match TRBD1. The CDR3 is 17 residues long. V lost 2 bases, J lost 0 bases, and 0 bases stayed unmatched. Germline V gene sequence: CDR1 MNHEY, CDR2 SMNVEV (reference sequence). The DNA for the CDR3 is TGTGCCAGCAGTTTAGGACAGGGGGCCTCTGGGGCCAACGTCCTGACTTTC. Protein: CASSLGQGASGANVLTF.

In its sample, this clone was seen a few times. V gene TRBV12-5 combines with J gene TRBJ1-1; D is possibly TRBD1 (5 bases). CDR1 and CDR2 (germline): LGHNT, FRNRAP. Trimming left V 5 bases short and J 4 bases short, with 14 bases between. The CDR3 has 14 amino acids. CDR3 sequence: CASGPPRGSTEAFF. The DNA for the CDR3 is TGTGCTAGTGGTCCCCCGCGGGGGAGCACTGAAGCTTTCTTT.

The rearrangement joins TRBV9 to TRBJ2-1; tentative D call: TRBD1 (5 bases). CDR1 SGDLS and CDR2 YYNGEE come from the germline V gene. The ends were cut back, 0 bases at V and 5 bases at J, with 9 bases in the middle. The CDR3 runs 14 residues. The CDR3 DNA is TGTGCCAGCAGCGTAGGACAGTCCCACAATGAGCAGTTCTTC. This encodes CASSVGQSHNEQFF.

Sample share makes this clone medium-sized (0.01 to 0.1%). The chain employs TRBV10-1 and TRBJ1-2; no clear D. CDR1 WNHNN and CDR2 SYGVQD come from the germline V gene (reference sequence). V shed 3 bases and J shed 2 bases, with 4 bases lying between them. CDR3 length: 12 residues. CDR3 nucleotide sequence: TGCGCCAGCAGTGAAGAGAACTATGGCTACACCTTC. This sequence encodes CASSEENYGYTF.

This chain connects TRBV18 to TRBJ2-5, with a possible D match to TRBD2 (6 bases). V was cut by 5 bases and J by 2 bases, with 21 bases left in between. CDR3 length equals 17 residues. The germline gives CDR1 KGHSH, CDR2 LQKENI. The CDR3 is CASSLHPPGDGQETQYF. DNA for the CDR3: TGTGCCAGCTCATTACATCCCCCGGGAGATGGGCAAGAGACCCAGTACTTC.

The chain combines TRBV6-5 with TRBJ2-3; 7 positions agree with TRBD1. CDR1 and CDR2 from the germline V gene are MNHEY and SVGAGI. This CDR3 is built from 14 residues. J gave up 0 bases and V 6 bases, and 3 bases lay outside the gene matches. CDR3 region: CASSRDSSTDTQYF. CDR3 bases: TGTGCCAGCAGCCGGGACAGCAGCACAGATACGCAGTATTTT.

The genes are TRBV5-4 and TRBJ2-5; D possibly corresponds to TRBD1 (6 bases). The last part of the DNA fits TRBJ2-7 better; the J call may be wrong. Germline-derived CDR1 and CDR2 are SGHNT and YYREEE (reference sequence). The CDR3 consists of 14 residues. The CDR3 region has the DNA TGTGCCAGCAGCCGGGACGGGACACTCGGCGAGCAGTACTTC. It is translated as CASSRDGTLGEQYF.